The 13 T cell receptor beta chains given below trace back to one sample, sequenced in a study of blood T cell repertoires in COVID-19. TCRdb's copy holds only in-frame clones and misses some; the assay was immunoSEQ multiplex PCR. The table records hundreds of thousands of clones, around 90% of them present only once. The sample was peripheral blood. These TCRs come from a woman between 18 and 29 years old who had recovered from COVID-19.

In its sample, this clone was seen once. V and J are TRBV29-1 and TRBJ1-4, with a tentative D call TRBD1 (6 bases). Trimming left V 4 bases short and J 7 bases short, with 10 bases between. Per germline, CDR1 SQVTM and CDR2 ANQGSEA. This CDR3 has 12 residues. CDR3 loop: CSVGTASEKLFF. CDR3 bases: TGCAGCGTTGGGACAGCGAGTGAAAAACTGTTTTTT.

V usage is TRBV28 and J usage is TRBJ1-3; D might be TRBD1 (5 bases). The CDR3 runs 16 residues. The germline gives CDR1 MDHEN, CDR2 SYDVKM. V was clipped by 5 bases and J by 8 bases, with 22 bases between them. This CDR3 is CASSPPGRGRGDTIYF. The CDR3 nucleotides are TGTGCCAGCAGTCCACCGGGACGCGGGAGAGGGGACACCATATATTTT.

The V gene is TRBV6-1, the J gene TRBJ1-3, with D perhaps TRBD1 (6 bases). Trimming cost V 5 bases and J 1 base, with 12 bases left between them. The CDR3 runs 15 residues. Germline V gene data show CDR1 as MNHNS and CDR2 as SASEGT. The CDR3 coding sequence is TGTGCCAGCAGTTCAACAGGGAAATCTGGAAACACCATATATTTT. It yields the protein CASSSTGKSGNTIYF.

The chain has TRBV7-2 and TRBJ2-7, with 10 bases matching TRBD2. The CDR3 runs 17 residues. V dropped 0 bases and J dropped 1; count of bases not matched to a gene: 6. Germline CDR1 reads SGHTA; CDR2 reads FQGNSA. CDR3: CASSLAGAGGDSYEQYV. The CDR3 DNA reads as TGTGCCAGCAGCTTAGCTGGAGCGGGGGGGGATTCCTACGAGCAGTACGTC.

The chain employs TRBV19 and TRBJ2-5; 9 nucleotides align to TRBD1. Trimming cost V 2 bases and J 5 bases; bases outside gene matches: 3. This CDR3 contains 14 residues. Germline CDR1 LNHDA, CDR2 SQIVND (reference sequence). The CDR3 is CASSIYRGHETQYF. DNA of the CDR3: TGTGCCAGTAGTATATACAGGGGGCACGAGACCCAGTACTTC.

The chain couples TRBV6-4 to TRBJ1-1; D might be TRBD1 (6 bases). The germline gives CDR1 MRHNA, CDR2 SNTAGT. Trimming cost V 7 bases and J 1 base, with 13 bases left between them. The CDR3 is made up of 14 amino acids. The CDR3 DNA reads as TGTGCCAGCACCCTGAAGACAGGGAACACTGAAGCTTTCTTT. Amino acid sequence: CASTLKTGNTEAFF.

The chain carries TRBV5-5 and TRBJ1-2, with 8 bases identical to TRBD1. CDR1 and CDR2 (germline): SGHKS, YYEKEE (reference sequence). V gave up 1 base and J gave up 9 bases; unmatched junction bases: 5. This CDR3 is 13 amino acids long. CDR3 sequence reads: CASSLLTGDSYTF. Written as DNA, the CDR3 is TGTGCCAGCAGCTTGCTGACAGGGGACAGCTACACCTTC.

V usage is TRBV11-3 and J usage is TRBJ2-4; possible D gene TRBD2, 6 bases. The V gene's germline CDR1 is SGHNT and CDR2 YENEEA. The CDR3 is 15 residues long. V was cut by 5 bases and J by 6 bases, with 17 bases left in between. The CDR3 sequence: CASSPRLGGVNIQYF. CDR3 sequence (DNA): TGTGCCAGCAGCCCCCGACTAGGTGGGGTAAACATTCAGTACTTC.

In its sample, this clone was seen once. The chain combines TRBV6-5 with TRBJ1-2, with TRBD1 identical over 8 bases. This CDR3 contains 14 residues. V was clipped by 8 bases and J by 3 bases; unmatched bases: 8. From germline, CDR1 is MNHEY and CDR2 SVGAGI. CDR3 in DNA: TGTGCCAGCGTTAGGACAGGGCTACACTATGGCTACACCTTC. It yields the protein CASVRTGLHYGYTF.

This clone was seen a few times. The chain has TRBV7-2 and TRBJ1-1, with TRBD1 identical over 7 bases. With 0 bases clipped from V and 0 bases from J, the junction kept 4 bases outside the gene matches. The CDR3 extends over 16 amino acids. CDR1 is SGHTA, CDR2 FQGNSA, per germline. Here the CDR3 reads CASSLAAGTVNTEAFF. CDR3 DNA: TGTGCCAGCAGCTTAGCGGCGGGGACAGTGAACACTGAAGCTTTCTTT.

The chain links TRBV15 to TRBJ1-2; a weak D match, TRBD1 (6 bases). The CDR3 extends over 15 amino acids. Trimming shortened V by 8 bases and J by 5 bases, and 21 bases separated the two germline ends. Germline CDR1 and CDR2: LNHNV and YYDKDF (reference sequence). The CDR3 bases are TGTGCCACCCGAGAAGGGGTGGGGCAGGGGTATGGCTACACCTTC. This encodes CATREGVGQGYGYTF.

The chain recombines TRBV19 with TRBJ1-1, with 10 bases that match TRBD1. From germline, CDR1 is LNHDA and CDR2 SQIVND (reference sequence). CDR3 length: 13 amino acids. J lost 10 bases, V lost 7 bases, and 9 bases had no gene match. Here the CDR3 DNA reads TGTGCCAGTACTAAGACAGGGGGCGTCGGAGCTTTCTTT. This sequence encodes CASTKTGGVGAFF.

The CDR3 spells CSVMRGLYNEQFF. DNA of the CDR3: TGCAGCGTTATGAGGGGACTTTACAATGAGCAGTTCTTC. This chain uses TRBV29-1 with TRBJ2-1, with a weak D call TRBD2 (6 bases). The V and J ends lost 5 bases and 4 bases respectively, with 12 bases between them. CDR1 is SQVTM, CDR2 ANQGSEA, per germline. This CDR3 has 13 amino acids.